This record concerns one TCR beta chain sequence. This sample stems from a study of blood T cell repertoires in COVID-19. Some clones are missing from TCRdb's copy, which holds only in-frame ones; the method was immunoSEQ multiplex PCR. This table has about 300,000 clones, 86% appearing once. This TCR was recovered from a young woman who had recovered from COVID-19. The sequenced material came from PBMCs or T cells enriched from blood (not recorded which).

The CDR3 nucleotides read TGTGCCAGCAGGGAGGGACTCCTAGCCAAAAACATTCAGTACTTC. Translation: CASREGLLAKNIQYF. The chain links TRBV2 to TRBJ2-4, with TRBD2 as a possible D gene (6 bases). The CDR3 covers 15 residues. From germline, CDR1 is SNHLY and CDR2 FYNNEI. V shed 6 bases and J shed 0 bases, with 12 bases lying between them.